The rows below give T cell receptor beta chains drawn from one sample of a study of cytomegalovirus exposure and HLA in healthy donors. Libraries were prepared by immunoSEQ multiplex PCR; TCRdb keeps only in-frame clonotypes and omits some of them. The sample has roughly 200,000 clones; about four fifths are singletons. Material: PBMCs. The receptors come from a woman between 18 and 30 years old in good health and CMV-seronegative. Both conserved end residues are part of each CDR3.

CDR3 protein,V gene
CASSLADRGEAFF,TRBV7-9
CASSIPDRVGRDEQYF,TRBV19
CAWSGLGGGAGYTF,TRBV30
CALDSLGLDEKLFF,TRBV30
CASSHENTDIGVVHF,TRBV2
CASSTPGEKLFF,TRBV7-6
CASSVDRTGLSYGYTF,TRBV9
CASSLWGQAIYGYTF,TRBV28
CASSPWTSGRGYNEQFF,TRBV7-2
CSPISYEQYF,TRBV29-1
CASSPELDRGQETQYF,TRBV5-1
CASSESTSGSFDEQFF,TRBV10-2
CASSRTGISYNEQFF,TRBV6-5
CASRGEAGELFF,TRBV2
CSANDRVRTF,TRBV20-1
CASSSKFADKETQYF,TRBV13
CASSPAGDYNEQFF,TRBV18
CASTGGDSYNEQFF,TRBV5-4
CASSLSWVATTKAGELFF,TRBV23-1
CARSASGKETQYF,TRBV5-3
CASSEEGSSSYNEQFF,TRBV25-1
CASSHRGQAGTDTQYF,TRBV5-1
CASSPGTSGSVAFF,TRBV27
CASSLSTGGGNEQFF,TRBV5-1
CASSPGFGTEAFF,TRBV7-9
CASSPTGGTEAFF,TRBV11-2